A selection of T cell receptor beta chains follows, all from one sample in a study of early T cells in non-severe SARS-CoV-2 infection. TCRdb re-derived calls from the 5' RACE reads in MiXCR, one entry per CDR3 protein. The data contain 65,000 to 80,000 distinct CDR3 sequences, around 11% of them singletons. The sample was whole blood. The receptors shown here come from an adult who was a healthcare worker with PCR-confirmed SARS-CoV-2 infection or an uninfected control (not recorded which). CDR3s leave out the opening cysteine and the closing phenylalanine or tryptophan. Fields, in order: V gene, J gene, CDR3 protein.

V gene: TRBV20-1; J gene: TRBJ2-7; CDR3 protein: SARLDRADEQY
V gene: TRBV4-1; J gene: TRBJ1-1; CDR3 protein: ASSQNTEAF
V gene: TRBV7-9; J gene: TRBJ1-2; CDR3 protein: ASSLVWEGYT
V gene: TRBV5-4; J gene: TRBJ2-3; CDR3 protein: VSKVTGGQDTQY
V gene: TRBV7-8; J gene: TRBJ2-5; CDR3 protein: ASSLGLLAGGFQETQY
V gene: TRBV3-1; J gene: TRBJ1-3; CDR3 protein: ASSQGVGGNTIY
V gene: TRBV7-9; J gene: TRBJ2-1; CDR3 protein: ASSLVSSGGPKQF
V gene: TRBV20-1; J gene: TRBJ2-7; CDR3 protein: SASVGGGGEQY
V gene: TRBV9; J gene: TRBJ2-3; CDR3 protein: ASSVGRGTDTQY
V gene: TRBV25-1; J gene: TRBJ1-4; CDR3 protein: ASSEYQQINEKLF
V gene: TRBV19; J gene: TRBJ1-2; CDR3 protein: ATREGGYT
V gene: TRBV30; J gene: TRBJ1-6; CDR3 protein: AWSADAGHSPLH
V gene: TRBV6-2/TRBV6-3; J gene: TRBJ2-5; CDR3 protein: ASSSSRWGETQY